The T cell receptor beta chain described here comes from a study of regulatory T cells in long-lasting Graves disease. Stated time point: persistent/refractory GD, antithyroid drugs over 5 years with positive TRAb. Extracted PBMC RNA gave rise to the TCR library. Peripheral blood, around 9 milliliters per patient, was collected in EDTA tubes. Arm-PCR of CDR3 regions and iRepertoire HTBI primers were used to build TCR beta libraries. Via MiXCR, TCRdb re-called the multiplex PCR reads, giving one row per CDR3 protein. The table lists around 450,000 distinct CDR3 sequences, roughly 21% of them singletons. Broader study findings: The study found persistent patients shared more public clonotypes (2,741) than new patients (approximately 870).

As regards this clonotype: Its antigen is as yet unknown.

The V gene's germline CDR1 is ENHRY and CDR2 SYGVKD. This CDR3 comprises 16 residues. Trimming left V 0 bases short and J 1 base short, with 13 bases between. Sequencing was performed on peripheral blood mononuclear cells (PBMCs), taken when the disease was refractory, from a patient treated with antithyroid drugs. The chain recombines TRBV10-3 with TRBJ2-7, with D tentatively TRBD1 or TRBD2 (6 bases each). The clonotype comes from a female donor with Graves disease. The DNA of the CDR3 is TGTGCCATCAGTGAGTCGACGGGGGCTGGGTCCTACGAGCAGTACTTC. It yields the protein CAISESTGAGSYEQYF.